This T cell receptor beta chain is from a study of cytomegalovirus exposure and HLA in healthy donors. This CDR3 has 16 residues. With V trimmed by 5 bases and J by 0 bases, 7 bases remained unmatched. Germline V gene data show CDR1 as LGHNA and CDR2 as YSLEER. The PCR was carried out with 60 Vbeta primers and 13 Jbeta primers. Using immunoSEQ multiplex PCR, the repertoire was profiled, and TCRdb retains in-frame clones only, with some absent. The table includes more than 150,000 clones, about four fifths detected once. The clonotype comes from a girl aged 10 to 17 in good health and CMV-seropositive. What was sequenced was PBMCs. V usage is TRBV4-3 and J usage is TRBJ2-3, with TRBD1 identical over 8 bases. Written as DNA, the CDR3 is TGCGCCAGCAGCAAAAGGACAGGGCCTAGCACAGATACGCAGTATTTT. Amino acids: CASSKRTGPSTDTQYF.